A single sample gave rise to the 21 T cell receptor beta chains below, sequenced in a study of regulatory T cells in long-lasting Graves disease (dated by TCRdb to the early 2020s). The time point label of this sample denotes: persistent/refractory GD, antithyroid drugs over 5 years with positive TRAb. For both TCR sequencing and RNA sequencing, RNA was extracted from PBMCs using TRIzol. The receptor library was made with multiplex PCR. The instrument was an Illumina HiSeq 4000. TCR beta libraries were built with iRepertoire HTBI primers and Arm-PCR amplification of CDR3 regions. Using fastp trimming at Q25 and MiXCR clonotype assembly, TCRdb reanalyzed the public sequencing data and kept in-frame beta chains. Rows matching on CDR3 protein sequence are summarized as one entry with the most common DNA and genes. The table for this sample lists about 340,000 distinct CDR3 sequences; roughly a fifth of them were counted only once. About 29% of the sample belongs to the ten largest clones.

The sample here was peripheral blood mononuclear cells (PBMCs), taken when the disease was refractory, from a patient treated with antithyroid drugs. These receptors were taken from a female donor with Graves disease.

This clonotype was counted between two and nine times. The gene calls are TRBV3-1 and TRBJ1-6; possibly TRBD1 for D (6 bases). The CDR3 has 14 residues. Germline lookup yields CDR1 LGHDT and CDR2 YNNKEL (reference sequence). V was cut by 6 bases and J by 3 bases, with 9 bases left in between. CDR3 coding DNA: TGTGCCAGCAGAAGGACAGACTATAATTCACCCCTCCACTTT. This translates into CASRRTDYNSPLHF.

Only a few counts were recorded for this clonotype. The CDR3 DNA reads as TGTGCCTGGAGTTTCCAGGATACGCAGTATTTT. Residues: CAWSFQDTQYF. The chain joins TRBV30 to TRBJ2-3; D is unresolved. Looked up from germline, CDR1 is GTSNPN and CDR2 is SVGIG (reference sequence). The V end was cut by 2 bases, the J end by 6 bases, with 6 bases between. The CDR3 contains 11 residues.

This sequence joins TRBV29-1 and TRBJ1-1, with TRBD1 matching 7 bases. Germline loops: CDR1 SQVTM, CDR2 ANQGSEA. The CDR3 loop spans 15 amino acids. Trimming removed 8 bases from V and 3 bases from J; junction bases left unmatched: 15. CDR3 in DNA: TGCAGCACCCGAAAGGTAGGGGGCGCGGACACTGAAGCTTTCTTT. Protein product: CSTRKVGGADTEAFF.

This clonotype came up a few times. In DNA form, the CDR3 reads TGTGCCAGCACCTGGACAGGCTCTGGAAACACCATATATTTT. Protein sequence: CASTWTGSGNTIYF. The chain couples TRBV25-1 to TRBJ1-3; TRBD1 matches at 7 bases. Germline values: CDR1 MGHDK, CDR2 SYGVNS. The CDR3 sequence is 14 residues long. The V segment lost 7 bases and the J segment 0 bases; nucleotides outside the gene matches: 3.

This clonotype was observed a few times. The CDR3 region is CSVGRRGNTEAFF. CDR3 DNA: TGCAGCGTTGGAAGACGGGGGAATACTGAAGCTTTCTTT. The chain has TRBV29-1 and TRBJ1-1, with a possible D match to TRBD1 (5 bases). CDR1 is SQVTM and CDR2 is ANQGSEA in the germline V gene. The germline V and J ends were trimmed by 4 bases and 5 bases, with 14 bases remaining between them. CDR3 length equals 13 residues.

This chain links TRBV7-9 with TRBJ2-7; D remains unclear. V was pared by 5 bases and J by 4 bases, with 18 bases between. This CDR3 comprises 15 residues. Germline CDR1 and CDR2: SEHNR and FQNEAQ (reference sequence). The DNA of the CDR3 is TGTGCCAGCAGCCCAGACGTACGAAAAGGGTACGAGCAGTACTTC. It is translated as CASSPDVRKGYEQYF.

There are many counts of this clonotype. The chain joins TRBV28 to TRBJ2-5; 7 nucleotides match TRBD2. CDR3 length equals 15 residues. V shed 7 bases, J shed 5 bases, and the junction held 13 bases outside the gene matches. CDR1 and CDR2 from the germline V gene are MDHEN and SYDVKM. The CDR3 sequence is CASMRYTVGGETQYF. In DNA, the CDR3 is TGTGCCAGCATGAGATACACGGTGGGAGGGGAGACCCAGTACTTC.

This clonotype was observed many times. The chain is built from TRBV28 and TRBJ1-5; TRBD1 matches 9 bases. The CDR3 is 18 amino acids. Losses at the gene ends were 4 bases for V and 1 base for J; bases not matched to a gene: 11. Germline CDR1 MDHEN, CDR2 SYDVKM. The CDR3 bases are TGTGCCAGCAGTTGGTGGCGGGACAGGGTATTGAGCAATCAGCCCCAGCATTTT. Its translation is CASSWWRDRVLSNQPQHF.

This clonotype was counted between two and nine times. The rearrangement joins TRBV5-1 to TRBJ2-7; TRBD1 aligns across 9 bases. This CDR3 is 17 amino acids long. Germline V gene data show CDR1 as SGHRS and CDR2 as YFSETQ. V dropped 0 bases and J dropped 1; count of bases not matched to a gene: 8. The CDR3 DNA reads as TGCGCCAGCAGCTTGGCCACCTCCGGGACAGGGTCCTACGAGCAGTACTTC. Encoded protein: CASSLATSGTGSYEQYF.

V is TRBV20-1 and J is TRBJ2-7; 8 bases map to TRBD1. This CDR3 has 14 residues. From germline, CDR1 is DFQATT and CDR2 SNEGSKA (reference sequence). The trim removed 5 bases at V and 2 bases at J, leaving 8 bases unmatched. The DNA for the CDR3 is TGCAGTGCTCCCGGGACAGGCATGCCCTACGAGCAGTACTTC. Translation: CSAPGTGMPYEQYF.

The rearrangement joins TRBV7-2 to TRBJ1-6; a weak D match, TRBD1 (6 bases). Trimming pared 2 bases from V and 7 bases from J, leaving 21 bases between. Germline assignment: CDR1 SGHTA and CDR2 FQGNSA. The CDR3 is made up of 18 amino acids. The CDR3 sequence is CASSLTGALYRPNSPLHF. In DNA form, the CDR3 reads TGTGCCAGCAGCTTAACGGGGGCGTTATACAGGCCCAATTCACCCCTCCACTTT.

This clonotype was observed a handful of times. CDR3 nucleotides: TGTGCCAGCAGTTTAACGACGACAGGGCTGCTTGAAAAACTGTTTTTT. It encodes CASSLTTTGLLEKLFF. The chain is built from TRBV27 and TRBJ1-4; 7 bases are shared with TRBD1. The CDR3 consists of 16 residues. V shed 2 bases, J shed 7 bases, and the junction held 10 bases outside the gene matches. Germline V gives CDR1 MNHEY, CDR2 SMNVEV (reference sequence).

The table lists this clonotype with many counts. V usage is TRBV20-1 and J usage is TRBJ2-7; D not certain. Germline V gene lookup returns CDR1 DFQATT and CDR2 SNEGSKA (reference sequence). The CDR3 runs 15 residues. Deletions cut 0 bases from V and 3 bases from J, with 15 bases between. Written as DNA, the CDR3 is TGCAGTGCTAGAGATACTCGCTCCCCCTTCTACGAGCAGTACTTC. Translated: CSARDTRSPFYEQYF.

Many counts were recorded for this clonotype. The chain is built from TRBV12-3 or TRBV12-4 and TRBJ1-5; D gene ambiguous. The CDR3 is 15 residues long. V was cut by 2 bases and J by 1 base, with 9 bases left in between. The DNA of the CDR3 is TGTGCCAGCAGTTTACTGGTCCGGAGCAATCAGCCCCAGCATTTT. It yields the protein CASSLLVRSNQPQHF.

This chain links TRBV5-5 with TRBJ2-7, with 9 bases lining up with TRBD1. The V and J ends lost 4 bases and 1 base, in that order; junction bases with no gene match: 15. The CDR3 length is 18 residues. CDR1 is SGHKS and CDR2 is YYEKEE in the germline V gene (reference sequence). In DNA, the CDR3 is TGTGCCAGCAGCCATCAGGAACGGACAGGGGATATTTCCTACGAGCAGTACTTC. As protein: CASSHQERTGDISYEQYF.

This clonotype was counted at least ten times. The rearrangement uses TRBV6-1 and TRBJ1-5; D unclear. Trimming left V 6 bases short and J 9 bases short, with 12 bases between. The CDR3 has 12 amino acids. The germline V gene encodes CDR1 MNHNS and CDR2 SASEGT. The CDR3 region is CASRKVGWPQHF. The CDR3 region has the DNA TGTGCCAGCAGAAAAGTCGGGTGGCCCCAGCATTTT.

Concerning this clonotype: A read error may be the cause here, since a much bigger clone is one base away. This chain uses TRBV29-1 with TRBJ2-5; D is ambiguous. The CDR3 loop spans 13 amino acids. Germline V lookup: CDR1 SQVTM, CDR2 ANQGSEA. With 2 bases removed from V and 5 bases from J, the gap between germline ends came to 12 bases. CDR3 sequence reads: CSVENRHGETQYF. The CDR3 DNA is TGCAGCGTTGAAAACCGCCATGGGGAGACCCAGTACTTC.

At least ten counts were recorded for this clonotype. J is TRBJ1-2 and V is TRBV9; D is undetermined. V shed 0 bases and J shed 2 bases, with 8 bases lying between them. The CDR3 extends over 14 amino acids. Germline values: CDR1 SGDLS, CDR2 YYNGEE. CDR3 residues: CASSVGSGNYGYTF. The CDR3 region has the DNA TGTGCCAGCAGCGTAGGCTCCGGGAACTATGGCTACACCTTC.

The sample holds one count of this clonotype. The V gene is TRBV9, the J gene TRBJ2-2, with D unresolved. The V gene lost 3 bases and the J gene lost 6 bases, with 6 bases spanning the gap. CDR3 length equals 12 residues. Germline CDR1 and CDR2: SGDLS and YYNGEE. CDR3: CASSAHSGELFF. Written as DNA, the CDR3 is TGTGCCAGCAGCGCCCACTCCGGGGAGCTGTTTTTT.

This clonotype has only one observation. The chain links TRBV24-1 to TRBJ2-1; D could derive from TRBD1 or TRBD2 (5 bases each). The CDR3 runs to 16 residues. Germline CDR1 reads KGHDR; CDR2 reads SFDVKD. Trimming removed 2 bases from V and 3 bases from J, with 13 bases in between. The CDR3, as DNA: TGTGCCACCAGTGATTCCGGGACGGGCATCTACAATGAGCAGTTCTTC. Translation gives CATSDSGTGIYNEQFF.

In its sample, this clonotype was seen once. The chain employs TRBV12-3 or TRBV12-4 and TRBJ2-3; tentatively, D is TRBD1 (5 bases). The CDR3 consists of 15 residues. With 2 bases removed from V and 1 base from J, the gap between germline ends came to 10 bases. This chain's CDR3 is CASSLLGAGTDTQYF. CDR3 nucleotides: TGTGCCAGCAGTTTATTAGGGGCCGGCACAGATACGCAGTATTTT.